These 3 T cell receptor beta chains came from one sample sequenced in a study of radiotherapy plus CTLA-4 blockade in lung cancer. TCRdb keeps only in-frame clones here, not all; method: immunoSEQ multiplex PCR. Here the sample spans around 80,000 clones, over 80% being singletons. The specimen comprised peripheral blood, sampled from a patient treated with radiotherapy plus ipilimumab. Receptors originate from a human donor with non-small cell lung cancer who had stable disease on radiotherapy plus ipilimumab.

V gene TRBV2 combines with J gene TRBJ2-7; 11 nucleotides agree with TRBD1. This CDR3 has 15 residues. CDR1 is SNHLY and CDR2 is FYNNEI in the germline V gene. J gave up 3 bases and V 6 bases, and 7 bases lay outside the gene matches. The CDR3 bases are TGTGCCAGCAGCGCCACCGGGACAGGGGGCTACGAGCAGTACTTC. Protein product: CASSATGTGGYEQYF.

The chain joins TRBV9 to TRBJ2-3; D not resolved. V lost 4 bases and J 2 bases, leaving 8 bases between the germline ends. Germline values: CDR1 SGDLS, CDR2 YYNGEE. The CDR3 totals 13 residues. This CDR3 reads CASSPHFTDTQYF. In DNA form, the CDR3 reads TGTGCCAGCAGCCCACATTTCACAGATACGCAGTATTTT.

The chain links TRBV7-9 to TRBJ2-3, with unresolved D. CDR3 length: 14 residues. Germline V CDR1 and CDR2: SEHNR, FQNEAQ (reference sequence). Trimming pared 5 bases from V and 3 bases from J, leaving 12 bases between. CDR3 residues: CASSLSGGTDTQYF. CDR3 nucleotide sequence: TGTGCCAGCAGCCTATCGGGTGGGACAGATACGCAGTATTTT. The full variable domain, rest sourced from reference TRBV7-9 and TRBJ2-3, is DTGVSQNPRHKITKRGQNVTFRCDPISEHNRLYWYRQTLGQGPEFLTYFQNEAQLEKSRLLSDRFSAERPKGSFSTLEIQRTEQGDSAMYLCASSLSGGTDTQYFGPGTRLTVL.